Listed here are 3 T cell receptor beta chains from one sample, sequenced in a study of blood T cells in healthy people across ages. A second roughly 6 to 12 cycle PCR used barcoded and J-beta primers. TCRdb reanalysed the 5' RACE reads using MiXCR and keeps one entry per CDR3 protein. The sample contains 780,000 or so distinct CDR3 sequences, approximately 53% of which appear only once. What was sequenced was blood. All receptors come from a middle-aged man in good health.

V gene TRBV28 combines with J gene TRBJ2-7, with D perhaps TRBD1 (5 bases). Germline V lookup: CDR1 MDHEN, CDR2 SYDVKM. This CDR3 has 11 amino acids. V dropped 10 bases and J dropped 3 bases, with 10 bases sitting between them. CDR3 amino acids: CATSTVYEQYF. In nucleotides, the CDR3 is TGTGCCACGTCGACAGTCTACGAGCAGTACTTC. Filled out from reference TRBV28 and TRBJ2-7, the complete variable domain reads DVKVTQSSRYLVKRTGEKVFLECVQDMDHENMFWYRQDPGLGLRLIYFSYDVKMKEKGDIPEGYSVSREKKERFSLILESASTNQTSMYLCATSTVYEQYFGPGTRLTVT.

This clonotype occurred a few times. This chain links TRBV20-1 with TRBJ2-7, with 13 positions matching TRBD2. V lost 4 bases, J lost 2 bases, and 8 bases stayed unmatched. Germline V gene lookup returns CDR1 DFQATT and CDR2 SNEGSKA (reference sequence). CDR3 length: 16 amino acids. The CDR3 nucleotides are TGCAGTGCTAACCCGGGACTAGCGGGATCTCCCTACGAGCAGTACTTC. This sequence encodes CSANPGLAGSPYEQYF.

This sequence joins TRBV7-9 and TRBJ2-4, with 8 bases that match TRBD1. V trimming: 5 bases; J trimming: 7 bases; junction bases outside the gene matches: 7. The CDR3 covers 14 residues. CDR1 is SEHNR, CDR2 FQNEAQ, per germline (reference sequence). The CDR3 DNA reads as TGTGCCAGCAGCGGAACAGGGGGGCCGAACATTCAGTACTTC. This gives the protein CASSGTGGPNIQYF.